The rows below give T cell receptor beta chains drawn from one sample of a study of T cell repertoires in cytomegalovirus infection. TCRdb processed the reads anew with MiXCR; each CDR3 protein has one entry. The table has roughly 720,000 distinct CDR3 sequences, approximately 40% seen once. The specimen was PBMCs. All receptors derive from a human donor in good health (CMV status not recorded). Some clones in this sample may be carry-over from other donors' samples. CDR3s include the opening cysteine and the closing phenylalanine or tryptophan. Fields, in order: CDR3 protein, V gene.

CASSQAPSEGDTEAFF,TRBV3-1
CASSSGPGGKGIQYF,TRBV7-9
CASSSGTIGETQYF,TRBV5-6
CASSLRAGDRTGELFF,TRBV7-2
CASSQAGALNYGYTF,TRBV4-2
CAWMSPSHGYTF,TRBV30
CASSIQAYEQYF,TRBV7-2
CASSSKGGSSNIQYF,TRBV7-9
CSVMDRPNEKLFF,TRBV29-1
CASSVGDGLISGNTIYF,TRBV9
CASSTTGQGLNEQFF,TRBV7-3
CASSPPRGRGSVLFF,TRBV28
CASSLYALGGPANDEQFF,TRBV5-6
CASSFARLVGDTQYF,TRBV5-6
CASSRLAGVSPDTQYF,TRBV5-1
CSARDLFRGLNSTGGEETQYF,TRBV20-1
CASSLNRGGHGYTF,TRBV5-6
CASRQVKGRTEAFF,TRBV3-2